This is a list of T cell receptor beta chains from one sample in a study of T-cell memory formation after mild COVID-19. MiXCR, applied by TCRdb to the 5' RACE reads, yields one record per CDR3 protein. The sample gives 200,000 to 250,000 distinct CDR3 sequences, 8% to 9.5% of which show up once; around 23% is in the top ten. The sample was PBMCs or a T cell subset sorted from them (not recorded which). The source of these receptors is a young man who had mild COVID-19 (a few samples of this study predate the infection). Cell type and time point are not known. CDR3s include the opening cysteine and the closing phenylalanine or tryptophan. Each record gives: clone size, D gene, V gene, J gene, CDR3 DNA, CDR3 protein. A D gene is named only where the DNA matches it firmly. The size of a clone is reported for some rows only, either as once, few or many, or as a class for expanded clones.

size: -
D: TRBD1
V: TRBV5-1
J: TRBJ2-2
DNA: TGCGCCAGCAGCTGGCTCGGGACAGGGAGCACCGGGGAGCTGTTTTTT
CDR3: CASSWLGTGSTGELFF

size: few
D: TRBD2
V: TRBV20-1
J: TRBJ2-3
DNA: TGCAGTGCTGCCACTAGCGGGGGCACAGATACGCAGTATTTT
CDR3: CSAATSGGTDTQYF

size: once
D: -
V: TRBV5-8
J: TRBJ1-5
DNA: TGTGCCAGCAGCAACCGACAGCGACAATTGAGCAATCAGCCCCAGCATTTT
CDR3: CASSNRQRQLSNQPQHF

size: few
D: -
V: TRBV6-2/TRBV6-3
J: TRBJ1-1
DNA: TGTGCCAGCACCCGCAGGGGAACTGAAGCTTTCTTT
CDR3: CASTRRGTEAFF

size: -
D: -
V: TRBV5-6
J: TRBJ2-5
DNA: TGTGCCAGCAGCTTGGGACCACCCGGGACGCAACAAGAGACCCAGTACTTC
CDR3: CASSLGPPGTQQETQYF

size: many
D: -
V: TRBV6-6
J: TRBJ1-4
DNA: TGTGCCAGCAGTTACAGGGGCGAAAATGAAAAACTGTTTTTT
CDR3: CASSYRGENEKLFF

size: -
D: -
V: TRBV29-1
J: TRBJ2-3
DNA: TGCAGCGTGGGGGTCTACACAGATACGCATTATTTT
CDR3: CSVGVYTDTHYF

size: few
D: TRBD2
V: TRBV4-1
J: TRBJ2-1
DNA: TGCGCCAGCAGCTACCGGGGTAGCGGGGTAAGCTCCTACAATGAGCAGTTCTTC
CDR3: CASSYRGSGVSSYNEQFF

size: few
D: -
V: TRBV4-2
J: TRBJ1-6
DNA: TGTGCCAGCAGCCAAGACCCAGGGGAGGATTCACCCCTCCACTTT
CDR3: CASSQDPGEDSPLHF

size: few
D: TRBD2
V: TRBV20-1
J: TRBJ2-1
DNA: TGCAGTGCTAGCCTAGCGGGGGACAATGAGCAGTTCTTC
CDR3: CSASLAGDNEQFF

size: few
D: TRBD1
V: TRBV5-1
J: TRBJ2-7
DNA: TGCGCCAGCAGCTCCCGACAGGGGCCCAACGAGCAGTACTTC
CDR3: CASSSRQGPNEQYF

size: -
D: TRBD1
V: TRBV9
J: TRBJ1-2
DNA: TGTGCCAGCAGCGGAAGGGACAGATCCTATGGCTACACCTTC
CDR3: CASSGRDRSYGYTF

size: -
D: -
V: TRBV25-1
J: TRBJ1-1
DNA: TGTGCCAGCAGTGAATACAGTGGGGGGATGAGCACTGAAGCTTTCTTT
CDR3: CASSEYSGGMSTEAFF

size: -
D: TRBD1
V: TRBV11-2
J: TRBJ2-1
DNA: TGTGCCAGCAGCGAGTATACTGGACAGGGGAGTAATTCGCAGTTCTTC
CDR3: CASSEYTGQGSNSQFF

size: -
D: -
V: TRBV20-1
J: TRBJ2-5
DNA: TGCAGTGCTAGAGTGGGCGGGGGCCCAACCCTCCAGACCCAGTACTTC
CDR3: CSARVGGGPTLQTQYF

size: -
D: TRBD2
V: TRBV13
J: TRBJ2-5
DNA: TGTGCCAGCAGCTTATTGCGCTGGGGAGGGACCGGGGAGACCCAGTACTTC
CDR3: CASSLLRWGGTGETQYF

size: few
D: -
V: TRBV6-1
J: TRBJ1-1
DNA: TGTGCCAGCATTCCGACCCTGGTGAACACTGAAGCTTTCTTT
CDR3: CASIPTLVNTEAFF

size: many
D: TRBD2
V: TRBV7-9
J: TRBJ2-4
DNA: TGTGCCAGCAGCTTGTGGCTAGCGGGGTCGAAAAACATTCAGTACTTC
CDR3: CASSLWLAGSKNIQYF

size: few
D: -
V: TRBV25-1
J: TRBJ1-1
DNA: TGTGCCAGCAGTGAATCGGTGACCCGGGGTGGAGCTTTCTTT
CDR3: CASSESVTRGGAFF

size: few
D: TRBD1
V: TRBV10-3
J: TRBJ1-5
DNA: TGTGCCATCAGTCCCGGGACAGGGGATCAGCCCCAGCATTTT
CDR3: CAISPGTGDQPQHF

size: few
D: -
V: TRBV12-3/TRBV12-4
J: TRBJ2-7
DNA: TGTGCCAGCAGCCCCTTTCCCCAGGAGGGCGAGCAGTACTTC
CDR3: CASSPFPQEGEQYF

size: -
D: -
V: TRBV5-1
J: TRBJ2-7
DNA: TGCGCCAGCAGCTTGGGGGCAGGCCCGGAGCAGTACTTC
CDR3: CASSLGAGPEQYF

size: -
D: -
V: TRBV11-1
J: TRBJ2-1
DNA: TGTGCCAGCAGCTTTGGCGGGGTTCGTACATACAATGAGCAGTTCTTC
CDR3: CASSFGGVRTYNEQFF

size: few
D: TRBD2
V: TRBV4-3
J: TRBJ2-3
DNA: TGCGCCAGCAGCCAAGAGAGAAGAACTAGCGGCTTCACAGATACGCAGTATTTT
CDR3: CASSQERRTSGFTDTQYF

size: -
D: -
V: TRBV7-9
J: TRBJ1-1
DNA: TGTGCCAGCAGCTTAAGATCGCAGTCTAACACTGAAGCTTTCTTT
CDR3: CASSLRSQSNTEAFF

size: few
D: -
V: TRBV28
J: TRBJ1-2
DNA: TGTGCCAGCAGTTTGCCAGGGGAAATTTATGGCTACACCTTC
CDR3: CASSLPGEIYGYTF

size: many
D: -
V: TRBV27
J: TRBJ2-5
DNA: TGTGCCAGCAGTCTCAAGCGGGACCAAGAGACCCAGTACTTC
CDR3: CASSLKRDQETQYF

size: -
D: TRBD2
V: TRBV9
J: TRBJ2-5
DNA: TGTGCCAGCAGCACCGCGGGGGGTAGCGGAGAGACCCAGTACTTC
CDR3: CASSTAGGSGETQYF

size: -
D: TRBD1
V: TRBV7-9
J: TRBJ1-1
DNA: TGTGCCGGCAGCTCTCCGGCAGGGGGACGGTACACTGAAGCTTTCTTT
CDR3: CAGSSPAGGRYTEAFF

size: few
D: -
V: TRBV9
J: TRBJ2-1
DNA: TGTGCCAGCAGCGTAGAAGGGCACAATGAGCAGTTCTTC
CDR3: CASSVEGHNEQFF

size: few
D: TRBD2
V: TRBV4-3
J: TRBJ2-3
DNA: TGCGCCAGCAGCCAAGATACCGGGGGGACCACAGATACGCAGTATTTT
CDR3: CASSQDTGGTTDTQYF

size: -
D: -
V: TRBV7-2
J: TRBJ2-2
DNA: TGTGCCAGCAGCCCGCGTCCGGGGGGCAACACCGGGGAGCTGTTTTTT
CDR3: CASSPRPGGNTGELFF

size: -
D: TRBD2
V: TRBV12-3/TRBV12-4
J: TRBJ2-3
DNA: TGTGCCAGCAGCCCGCGGGGGGGCGGGGGCCGCACAGATACGCAGTATTTT
CDR3: CASSPRGGGGRTDTQYF

size: few
D: -
V: TRBV7-9
J: TRBJ1-4
DNA: TGTGCCAGCAGCACCCAGGAAAACGCCGACTGGGTCAGGGTTTTT
CDR3: CASSTQENADWVRVF

size: many
D: -
V: TRBV7-2
J: TRBJ2-1
DNA: TGTGCCAGCAGCTTAGAGGATTGGGAGGACTCTAAGTTCTTC
CDR3: CASSLEDWEDSKFF

size: many
D: -
V: TRBV20-1
J: TRBJ2-5
DNA: TGCAGTGCTAGTCCGTTGGCTAGAGAGACCCAGTACTTC
CDR3: CSASPLARETQYF

size: -
D: TRBD1
V: TRBV12-3/TRBV12-4
J: TRBJ2-5
DNA: TGTGCCAGCAGTCGGACAGGGGGAATGACCCAGTACTTC
CDR3: CASSRTGGMTQYF

size: few
D: -
V: TRBV20-1
J: TRBJ1-2
DNA: TGCAGTGCTAGCGTAGGGAGAGGTTTTGGCTACACCTTC
CDR3: CSASVGRGFGYTF

size: few
D: -
V: TRBV7-2
J: TRBJ2-5
DNA: TGTGCCAGCAGCTTAGGAGCCCCCCTCGGGCAGGGCCAAGAGACCCAGTACTTC
CDR3: CASSLGAPLGQGQETQYF

size: -
D: -
V: TRBV28
J: TRBJ1-5
DNA: TGTGCCAGCGGGACGGATCAGCCCCAGCATTTT
CDR3: CASGTDQPQHF

size: -
D: -
V: TRBV6-2/TRBV6-3
J: TRBJ2-2
DNA: TGTGCCAGCAGTTCCCACTACACCGGGGAGCTGTTTTTT
CDR3: CASSSHYTGELFF

size: few
D: TRBD1
V: TRBV4-1
J: TRBJ2-1
DNA: TGCGCCAGCAGCCAACCCAGGACAGGGCACAATGAGCAGTTCTTC
CDR3: CASSQPRTGHNEQFF

size: few
D: -
V: TRBV12-3/TRBV12-4
J: TRBJ1-1
DNA: TGTGCCAGCAGTCACAGGGAGGCGGCGGTCTTGACTTTCTTT
CDR3: CASSHREAAVLTFF

size: few
D: TRBD1
V: TRBV6-2/TRBV6-3
J: TRBJ1-1
DNA: TGTGCCAGCAGGGTGGACAGGGCTGCTTTCTTT
CDR3: CASRVDRAAFF

size: few
D: TRBD2
V: TRBV9
J: TRBJ2-3
DNA: TGTGCCAGCAGCGTAGTCGGGAGGGGGATCACAGATACGCAGTATTTT
CDR3: CASSVVGRGITDTQYF

size: -
D: -
V: TRBV5-5
J: TRBJ2-5
DNA: TGTGCCAGCAGCTTGGAGATTGTGACTAGTGTGGTTGAGACCCAGTACTTC
CDR3: CASSLEIVTSVVETQYF

size: -
D: -
V: TRBV20-1
J: TRBJ2-7
DNA: TGCAGTGCCGCCAACACGATCTCCTACGAGCAGTACTTC
CDR3: CSAANTISYEQYF

size: few
D: -
V: TRBV7-9
J: TRBJ1-4
DNA: TGTGCCAGCAGCCACCAGCAGGGACTTCGGAATGAAAAACTGTTTTTT
CDR3: CASSHQQGLRNEKLFF

size: -
D: -
V: TRBV4-1
J: TRBJ2-5
DNA: TGCGCCAGCAGCCAAGTGAGGAGAGAGACCCAGTACTTC
CDR3: CASSQVRRETQYF